This record concerns one TCR beta chain sequence. Its antigen remains unidentified. This CDR3 has 15 residues. Germline CDR1 and CDR2: SGHRS and YFSETQ. V gave up 1 base and J gave up 0 bases, with 10 bases separating them. The data stem from a study of cytomegalovirus exposure and HLA in healthy donors. Both 60 Vbeta primers and 13 Jbeta primers went into the PCR. This table comes from immunoSEQ multiplex PCR, and its TCRdb copy is limited to in-frame clones, with some not included. The data show about 130,000 clones, with roughly 79% seen just once and about 1.5% held by the top ten. Points from the study as a whole: In presence/absence analyses, roughly uniform sequencing depth across donors was assumed.

Material: PBMCs. The rearrangement joins TRBV5-1 to TRBJ1-1, with D unresolved. This TCR came from a woman aged 40 to 55 in good health and CMV-seronegative. Written as DNA, the CDR3 is TGCGCCAGCAGCTTGAACAGATGGATGAACACTGAAGCTTTCTTT. As protein: CASSLNRWMNTEAFF.